A selection of T cell receptor beta chains follows, all from one sample in a study of OX40 agonist ivuxolimab in advanced cancers. Clones were read by immunoSEQ multiplex PCR, and TCRdb kept only the in-frame ones, dropping some. The sample carries tens of thousands of clones, nearly 90% recorded once. Material: CD4+ or CD8+ T cells sorted from blood, obtained in a trial of the OX40 agonist ivuxolimab. The origin of the receptors is an adult with an advanced solid tumor such as melanoma, head and neck, liver or kidney cancer. The CDR3 runs from the conserved cysteine through the conserved F or W. A D gene is named only where the DNA matches it firmly. Clone size is stated in some rows and not others, as once, few, many or a class when expanded.

>-|-|TRBJ2-5|TRBV14
TGTGCCAGCAGCCATAATTCCGGGGGAAGGAGGGAGACCCAGTACTTC
CASSHNSGGRRETQYF
>TRBD1|-|TRBJ1-4|TRBV29-1
TGCAGCGTTGGGACAGGGGTCCTCAGTGAAAAACTGTTTTTT
CSVGTGVLSEKLFF
>TRBD1|-|TRBJ1-5|TRBV19
TGTGCCAGTAGTATAGAAGGGACAGGGAATCAGCCCCAGCATTTT
CASSIEGTGNQPQHF
>-|once|TRBJ2-7|TRBV6-5
TGTGCCAGCAGTCAGGGATCCGAGCAGTACTTC
CASSQGSEQYF
>-|-|TRBJ2-7|TRBV6-1
TGTGCCAGCGGCGGGACAGCTAACTCCTACGAGCAGTACTTC
CASGGTANSYEQYF
>-|-|TRBJ2-3|TRBV5-4
TGTGCCAGCAGCTTGGTGACAGATACGCAGTATTTT
CASSLVTDTQYF
>-|-|TRBJ1-4|TRBV7-6
TGTGCCAGCAGCTTATGGGGGTCTAATGAAAAACTGTTTTTT
CASSLWGSNEKLFF
>TRBD2|-|TRBJ2-5|TRBV6-1
TGTGCCAGCAGTGAGGGACTAGCGGGAGAAGAGACCCAGTACTTC
CASSEGLAGEETQYF
>-|once|TRBJ2-7|TRBV28
TGTGCCAGCAGTTTAACCCCAGGGTCCTACGAGCAGTACTTC
CASSLTPGSYEQYF
>TRBD2|-|TRBJ2-1|TRBV5-1
TGCGCCAGCAGCCTGGGAGCAAGCGGGACTCGGGGTGAGCAGTTCTTC
CASSLGASGTRGEQFF
>TRBD1|-|TRBJ1-4|TRBV5-1
TGCGCCAGCAGCTCCGGGACAGGGGAGAAACTGTTTTTT
CASSSGTGEKLFF
>TRBD1|few|TRBJ2-7|TRBV28
TGTGCCAGCAGTAAGACCAGGGGGCCTATCTACGAGCAGTACTTC
CASSKTRGPIYEQYF
>-|-|TRBJ1-3|TRBV9
TGTGCCAGCAGCTCATCATCTGGAAACACCATATATTTT
CASSSSSGNTIYF
>-|-|TRBJ2-3|TRBV4-2
TGTGCCAGCAGCCATGGTGGGGACACAGATACGCAGTATTTT
CASSHGGDTDTQYF
>-|once|TRBJ2-5|TRBV6-5
TGTGCCAGCAGTTCGGGGTGGGGCAAACAAGAGACCCAGTACTTC
CASSSGWGKQETQYF
>TRBD1|-|TRBJ1-2|TRBV9
TGTGCCAGCAGCCGGGGACAGGGCTATGGCTACACCTTC
CASSRGQGYGYTF
>-|-|TRBJ2-7|TRBV10-1
TGCGCCAGCAGTGACCCTGCCCAGGGGTTAGGCGAGCAGTACTTC
CASSDPAQGLGEQYF
>-|-|TRBJ2-2|TRBV11-2
TGTGCCAGCAGCTTATCCGGACTGAACACCGGGGAGCTGTTTTTT
CASSLSGLNTGELFF
>TRBD1|few|TRBJ2-7|TRBV4-2
TGTGCCAGCAGCCAAGGACAGGGTCAGTACGAGCAGTACTTC
CASSQGQGQYEQYF
>TRBD2|-|TRBJ2-5|TRBV5-1
TGCGCCAGCAGCCTGGCTAGCGGGGCCGAGGAGACCCAGTACTTC
CASSLASGAEETQYF
>TRBD1|-|TRBJ2-7|TRBV27
TGTGCCAGCAAGCATTCCGGGACAGGCTACGAGCAGTACTTC
CASKHSGTGYEQYF
>TRBD2|-|TRBJ2-7|TRBV7-9
TGTGCCAGCAGGGGCGTTAGCGGGAACTCCTACGAGCAGTACTTC
CASRGVSGNSYEQYF
>-|once|TRBJ1-2|TRBV6-1
TGTGCCAGCAGTGAATTCAGAAACGCCTATGGCTACACCTTC
CASSEFRNAYGYTF
>TRBD1|-|TRBJ1-1|TRBV28
TGTGCCAGCAGTTCGACAGGGGGCGAGCATGGGAGCACTGAAGCTTTCTTT
CASSSTGGEHGSTEAFF
>-|-|TRBJ2-5|TRBV2
TGTGCCAGCAGTGAATGGGGCGAGGAGACCCAGTACTTC
CASSEWGEETQYF
>-|-|TRBJ2-3|TRBV25-1
TGTGCCAGCAGTTCACAGGGTTCCGATACGCAGTATTTT
CASSSQGSDTQYF
>TRBD2|-|TRBJ2-1|TRBV10-3
TGTGCCATCAGCGGGACTAGCGGGAGGGGTAATGAGCAGTTCTTC
CAISGTSGRGNEQFF
>-|-|TRBJ1-5|TRBV28
TGTGCCAGCAGTTTATCGACCCATAGCAATCAGCCCCAGCATTTT
CASSLSTHSNQPQHF
>-|-|TRBJ2-7|TRBV27
TGTGCCAGCAGTTTAGCCAGGTTCGGCGAGCAGTACTTC
CASSLARFGEQYF
>TRBD2|-|TRBJ2-2|TRBV11-3
TGTGCCAGCAGCCCGAGACTAGCGGGCACCGGGGAGCTGTTTTTT
CASSPRLAGTGELFF
>-|-|TRBJ1-1|TRBV7-2
TGTGCCAGCAGGCCCCCCGAGAACACTGAAGCTTTCTTT
CASRPPENTEAFF
>TRBD2|-|TRBJ2-7|TRBV7-3
TGTGCCAGCAGCTTAGCGCAACTAGCGCTGGGCTACGAGCAGTACTTC
CASSLAQLALGYEQYF
>-|once|TRBJ1-4|TRBV5-1
TGCGCCAGCAGCTTCACAGTGGCAGATGAAAAACTGTTTTTT
CASSFTVADEKLFF
>-|-|TRBJ1-4|TRBV28
TGTGCCAGCAGCCGACAAGGGGCAGGCCCCTCGGAAAAACTGTTTTTT
CASSRQGAGPSEKLFF
>-|-|TRBJ2-1|TRBV19
TGTGCCAGTGCAAAGCGCCGTAGCTCCTACAATGAGCAGTTCTTC
CASAKRRSSYNEQFF
>-|-|TRBJ1-1|TRBV7-2
TGTGCCAGCAGTCTCACTTGGGCTGAGAACACTGAAGCTTTCTTT
CASSLTWAENTEAFF
>-|once|TRBJ2-5|TRBV19
TGTGCCAGTAGGGAAATTGCAGGGGTGACCCAGTACTTC
CASREIAGVTQYF
>-|-|TRBJ2-1|TRBV9
TGTGCCAGCAGCGTCAATCCCTACAATGAGCAGTTCTTC
CASSVNPYNEQFF
>TRBD1|-|TRBJ1-1|TRBV2
TGTGCCAGCAGCGCACTACCACAGGGGGGGTCGGAAGCTTTCTTT
CASSALPQGGSEAFF
>-|-|TRBJ2-3|TRBV5-1
TGCGCCAGCAGCTTGGGCTACGAGGATACGCAGTATTTT
CASSLGYEDTQYF
>TRBD1|-|TRBJ2-3|TRBV28
TGTGCCAGCATACAGGGGGCTAACACAGATACGCAGTATTTT
CASIQGANTDTQYF
>TRBD1|-|TRBJ2-5|TRBV19
TGTGCCAGTAGTCGCCACAGGGGAACCAAAGAGACCCAGTACTTC
CASSRHRGTKETQYF
>-|-|TRBJ1-1|TRBV18
TGTGCCAGCTCAGCCAGGGGCGGAAACACTGAAGCTTTCTTT
CASSARGGNTEAFF
>TRBD2|-|TRBJ2-2|TRBV7-3
TGTGCCAGCAGCTTATTGGGGACTAGCACCGGGGAGCTGTTTTTT
CASSLLGTSTGELFF
>TRBD2|many|TRBJ2-2|TRBV25-1
TGTGCCAGCACCGGGACTAGGGGCACCGGGGAGCTGTTTTTT
CASTGTRGTGELFF
>-|-|TRBJ1-1|TRBV29-1
TGCAGCGTTTCGGTGTGGAACACTGAAGCTTTCTTT
CSVSVWNTEAFF
>-|-|TRBJ1-2|TRBV5-1
TGCGCCAGCAGCTTGGTTCCCAGGGAAGATCTCTATGGCTACACCTTC
CASSLVPREDLYGYTF
>-|few|TRBJ2-3|TRBV14
TGTGCCAGCAGCCAAGGGAAAGCGGCCTACACAGATACGCAGTATTTT
CASSQGKAAYTDTQYF
>-|-|TRBJ2-7|TRBV5-6
TGTGCCAGCAGCCAGGGTGCCTACGAGCAGTACTTC
CASSQGAYEQYF
>-|-|TRBJ1-3|TRBV9
TGTGCCAGCAGCGTAGGAGGGAAGCCTGGAAACACCATATATTTT
CASSVGGKPGNTIYF
>-|-|TRBJ2-3|TRBV9
TGTGCCAGCAGCGTAGAACAGTATCGAGGAGATACGCAGTATTTT
CASSVEQYRGDTQYF
>TRBD2|-|TRBJ2-7|TRBV7-9
TGTGCCAGCAGCCTATTTACCCTCCTAGCGGGAGGCTACGAGCAGTACTTC
CASSLFTLLAGGYEQYF
>TRBD1|-|TRBJ1-5|TRBV19
TGTGCCAGTAGTGACAGGGTGTATAGCAATCAGCCCCAGCATTTT
CASSDRVYSNQPQHF
>TRBD1|-|TRBJ1-2|TRBV10-1
TGCGCCAGCTCAACGGGACAGACCCCAGAGGGCTACACCTTC
CASSTGQTPEGYTF
>TRBD2|-|TRBJ2-2|TRBV5-1
TGCGCCAGCAGCTCTAGCGGGCCATCCAAAGCCGGGGAGCTGTTTTTT
CASSSSGPSKAGELFF
>TRBD1|-|TRBJ1-5|TRBV27
TGTGCCAGCAGTCCCGGGACAGGGGGGAATCAGCCCCAGCATTTT
CASSPGTGGNQPQHF